This TCR beta chain was obtained from a study of graft-versus-host responses after intestinal transplantation. Clones were sequenced by immunoSEQ multiplex PCR, and TCRdb holds only the in-frame ones, with some missing. The repertoire includes fewer than 4,500 clones, about 29% of them detected once, and around 8.3% sits in the top ten. This clone was seen a few times. The germline V gene has CDR1 SGHNT and CDR2 YENEEA. V lost 8 bases, J lost 3 bases, and 8 bases stayed unmatched. This CDR3 comprises 15 residues. The chain joins TRBV11-3 to TRBJ2-1, with TRBD1 identical over 9 bases. This TCR was recovered from a human patient who was an organ donor for intestinal transplantation. Sequencing was performed on alloreactive CD4+ T cells from a mixed lymphocyte reaction culture, taken before transplantation. Subset described: CFSE-low proliferating T cells sorted from roughly six-day pre-transplant mixed lymphocyte reaction (GvH or HvG direction). CDR3: CASGPNRGRYNEQFF. CDR3 nucleotide sequence: TGTGCCAGCGGGCCCAACAGGGGGCGCTACAATGAGCAGTTCTTC.